The T cell receptor (beta chain) described here comes from a study of CD8 T cells in ankylosing spondylitis. Study observations and caveats: Disease-linked clones reportedly showed significant enrichment in matched ankylosing spondylitis synovial fluid. A TCR beta motif made of fewer than ten highly homologous variants seemed typical of ankylosing spondylitis blood. Disease-linked clones bore a CD8+ phenotype, appearing relatively rarely in peripheral blood.

The CDR3 consists of 15 residues. V shed 10 bases and J shed 1 base, with 19 bases lying between them. Looked up from germline, CDR1 is MDHEN and CDR2 is SYDVKM. Quantitative 5'-RACE was performed with molecular barcodes, and it yielded the TCR beta libraries. TCRdb called the 5' RACE reads again in MiXCR, with one record for every CDR3 protein. This table holds a few hundred thousand distinct CDR3 sequences, roughly 10% found once. In its sample, this clonotype was seen many times. Antigen: not known. This sequence originates from a female donor with ankylosing spondylitis or in good health (not recorded which). The chain is built from TRBV28 and TRBJ1-1, with D hard to call. Material for sequencing was blood, either unsorted or a sorted T cell fraction (not recorded which). CDR3 amino acids: CATKGPANQNTEAFF. The CDR3 DNA sequence: TGTGCCACCAAGGGCCCAGCTAATCAGAACACTGAAGCTTTCTTT.